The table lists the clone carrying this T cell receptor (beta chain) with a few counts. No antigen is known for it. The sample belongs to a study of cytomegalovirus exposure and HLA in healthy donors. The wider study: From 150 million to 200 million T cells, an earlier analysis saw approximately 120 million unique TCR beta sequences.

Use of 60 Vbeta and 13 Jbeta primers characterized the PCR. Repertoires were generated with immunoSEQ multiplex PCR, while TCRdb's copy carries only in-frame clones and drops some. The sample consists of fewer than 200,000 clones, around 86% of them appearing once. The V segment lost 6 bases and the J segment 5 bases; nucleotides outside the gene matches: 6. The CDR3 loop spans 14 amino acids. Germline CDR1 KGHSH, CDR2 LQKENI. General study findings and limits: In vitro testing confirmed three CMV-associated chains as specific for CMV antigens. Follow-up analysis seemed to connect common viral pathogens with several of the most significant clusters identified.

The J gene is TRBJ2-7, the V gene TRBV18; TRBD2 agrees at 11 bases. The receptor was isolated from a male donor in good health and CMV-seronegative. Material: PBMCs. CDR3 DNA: TGTGCCAGCTCCATCCTAGCGGGGGGCGACGAGCAGTACTTC. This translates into CASSILAGGDEQYF. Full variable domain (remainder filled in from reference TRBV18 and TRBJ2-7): NAGVMQNPRHLVRRRGQEARLRCSPMKGHSHVYWYRQLPEEGLKFMVYLQKENIIDESGMPKERFSAEFPKEGPSILRIQQVVRGDSAAYFCASSILAGGDEQYFGPGTRLTVT.